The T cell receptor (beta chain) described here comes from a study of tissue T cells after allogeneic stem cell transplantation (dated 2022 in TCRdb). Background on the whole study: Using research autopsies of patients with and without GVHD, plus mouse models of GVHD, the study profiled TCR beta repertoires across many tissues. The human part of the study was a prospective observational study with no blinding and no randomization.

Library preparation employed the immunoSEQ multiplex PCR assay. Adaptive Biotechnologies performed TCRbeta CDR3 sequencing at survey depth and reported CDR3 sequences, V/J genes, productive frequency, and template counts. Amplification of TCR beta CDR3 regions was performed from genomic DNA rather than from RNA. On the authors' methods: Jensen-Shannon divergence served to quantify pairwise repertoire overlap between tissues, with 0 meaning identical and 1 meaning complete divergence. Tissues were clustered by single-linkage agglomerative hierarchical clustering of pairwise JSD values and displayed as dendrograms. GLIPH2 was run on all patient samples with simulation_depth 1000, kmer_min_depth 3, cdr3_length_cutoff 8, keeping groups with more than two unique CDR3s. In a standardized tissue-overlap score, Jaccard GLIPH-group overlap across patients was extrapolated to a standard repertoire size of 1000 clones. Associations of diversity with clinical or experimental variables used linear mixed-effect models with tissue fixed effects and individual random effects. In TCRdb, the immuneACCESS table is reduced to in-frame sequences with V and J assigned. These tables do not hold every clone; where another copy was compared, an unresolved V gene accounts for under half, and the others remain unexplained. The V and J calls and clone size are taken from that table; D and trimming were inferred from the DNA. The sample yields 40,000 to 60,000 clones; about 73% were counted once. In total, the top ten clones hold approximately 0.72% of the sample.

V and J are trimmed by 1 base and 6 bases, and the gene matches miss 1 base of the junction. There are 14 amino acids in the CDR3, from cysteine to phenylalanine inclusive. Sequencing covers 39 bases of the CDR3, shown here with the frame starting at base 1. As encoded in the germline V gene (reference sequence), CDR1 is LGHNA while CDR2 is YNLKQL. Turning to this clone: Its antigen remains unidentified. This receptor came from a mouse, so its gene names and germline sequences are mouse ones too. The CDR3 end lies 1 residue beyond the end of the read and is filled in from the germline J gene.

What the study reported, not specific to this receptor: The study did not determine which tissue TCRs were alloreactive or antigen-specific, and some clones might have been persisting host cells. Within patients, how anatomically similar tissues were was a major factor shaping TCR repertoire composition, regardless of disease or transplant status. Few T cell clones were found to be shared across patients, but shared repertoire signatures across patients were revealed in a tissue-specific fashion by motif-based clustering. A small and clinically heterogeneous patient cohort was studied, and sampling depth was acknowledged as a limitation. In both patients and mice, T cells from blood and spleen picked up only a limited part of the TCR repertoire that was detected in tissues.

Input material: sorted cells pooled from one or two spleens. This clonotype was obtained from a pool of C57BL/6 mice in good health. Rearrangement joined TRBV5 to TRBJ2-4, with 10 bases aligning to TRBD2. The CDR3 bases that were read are TGTGCCAGCAGCCAAGCTGGGGGGGCTAACACCTTGTAC. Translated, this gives CASSQAGGANTLY. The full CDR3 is CASSQAGGANTLYF.